Given below is one T cell receptor beta chain in context. This entry comes from a study of blood T cell repertoires in COVID-19. Those enrolled, adults aged roughly 18 to 89 years, came from some 23 US areas. The authors' processing: Amplification with reference gene primers provided the estimates of nucleated cell counts. Data came from immunoSEQ multiplex PCR; TCRdb stores just in-frame clones and leaves some out. That table gives V, J and clone size, and the DNA gave D and trimming. The sample has 150,000 to 200,000 clones; roughly 88% are singletons. This clonotype originated in a woman between 18 and 30 years old who had recovered from COVID-19. The sequencing sample was made of PBMCs or T cells enriched from blood (not recorded which).

The CDR3, as DNA: TGTGCCACCAGCCTCACGATGGGAGTCCTCTCCTACAATGAGCAGTTCTTC. It codes for CATSLTMGVLSYNEQFF. The V call is TRBV15, the J call TRBJ2-1, with TRBD2 as a possible D gene (5 bases). CDR3 length: 17 amino acids. Trimming stripped 5 bases from V and 0 bases from J, with 17 bases between. Germline CDR1 LNHNV, CDR2 YYDKDF (reference sequence).